This T cell receptor beta chain was recorded in a study of blood T cells in healthy people across ages. Study-wide context: Researchers report that template switching captured about one barcoded beta molecule per two T cells.

Points on this clonotype: Its antigen is currently unknown.

Study results and caveats: The long-lived group displayed more naive CD4+ cells, plus higher diversity, than the aged donors did.

The CDR3 contains 15 residues. The germline V gene encodes CDR1 SGHAT and CDR2 FQNNGV. V lost 5 bases, J lost 5 bases, and 10 bases stayed unmatched. A sample-barcoded 5' primer and a J-beta primer mix were used in a second PCR of roughly 7 to 11 cycles. TCRdb reprocessed the 5' RACE reads with MiXCR, giving one entry per CDR3 protein. The data hold hundreds of thousands of distinct CDR3 sequences, with about 27% observed a single time. The data also belong to a second study, concerning T cells of mothers and their children. That study adds: The yield was over 8 million TCR beta CDR3 reads from each mother and approximately 3 million from each child. Overlap ran slightly, non-significantly higher for related than unrelated mother-child pairs.

The gene calls are TRBV11-2 and TRBJ2-3; 7 bases align to TRBD1. The source is a boy between 2 and 10 years old in good health. The specimen was blood. CDR3 region: CASSLGTVGIDTQYF. For the CDR3, the DNA is TGTGCCAGCAGCCTGGGGACAGTAGGCATAGATACGCAGTATTTT.